The 26 T cell receptor beta chains below come from one sample, sequenced in a study of cytomegalovirus exposure and HLA in healthy donors. Amplification used 60 Vbeta primers and 13 Jbeta primers. The assay was immunoSEQ multiplex PCR, and TCRdb's table has in-frame clones only and misses some. In the table there are around 200,000 clones, around 89% of which are singletons. Sequencing was performed on PBMCs. These receptors were obtained from a young woman in good health and CMV-seronegative.

The chain joins TRBV6-5 to TRBJ2-7, with D uncertain. CDR1 MNHEY and CDR2 SVGAGI come from the germline V gene. Deletions cut 3 bases from V and 6 bases from J, with 6 bases between. This CDR3 spans 11 amino acids. As DNA, the CDR3 is TGTGCCAGCAGTTATAGTGGCGAGCAGTACTTC. It codes for CASSYSGEQYF.

This clone has only a few counts. The chain uses TRBV28 and TRBJ1-4; D is undetermined. This CDR3 has 13 amino acids. Germline V gene data show CDR1 as MDHEN and CDR2 as SYDVKM. Trimming left V 2 bases short and J 8 bases short, with 9 bases between. The DNA of the CDR3 is TGTGCCAGCAGTTTAATACAGAAGGAAAAACTGTTTTTT. Translating it yields CASSLIQKEKLFF.

This clone was detected only a few times. The chain couples TRBV4-3 to TRBJ2-1; TRBD2 aligns across 10 bases. Unmatched junction bases numbered 8, after V lost 0 bases and J lost 6 bases. Germline loops: CDR1 LGHNA, CDR2 YSLEER. CDR3 size: 17 residues. CDR3 nucleotides: TGCGCCAGCAGCCAAGATCGGTGGAGCGGGGGGGGCAATGAGCAGTTCTTC. Translated, it gives CASSQDRWSGGGNEQFF.

This clone was found a few times. This rearrangement joins TRBV11-2 to TRBJ1-6; perhaps TRBD1 as D (6 bases). The CDR3 loop spans 12 amino acids. Germline CDR1 SGHAT, CDR2 FQNNGV. V dropped 7 bases and J dropped 10 bases, with 11 bases sitting between them. This CDR3 reads CASTTGPSPLHF. CDR3 coding DNA: TGTGCCAGCACCACAGGGCCGTCACCCCTCCACTTT.

This clone was observed a single time. This sequence joins TRBV30 and TRBJ2-1; 11 nucleotides match TRBD1. This CDR3 has 16 residues. The germline V gene encodes CDR1 GTSNPN and CDR2 SVGIG (reference sequence). J was trimmed by 4 bases and V by 2 bases; bases with no gene match: 7. CDR3 region: CAWSRGTGGFYNEQFF. For the CDR3, the DNA is TGTGCCTGGAGTCGTGGGACAGGGGGGTTTTACAATGAGCAGTTCTTC.

The genes are TRBV27 and TRBJ1-1, with 7 positions matching TRBD1. V shed 4 bases and J 2 bases; nucleotides not matched to a gene: 4. Germline assignment: CDR1 MNHEY and CDR2 SMNVEV (reference sequence). This CDR3 is built from 14 residues. The CDR3 bases are TGTGCCAGCAGTTACAGGACAGGAAACACTGAAGCTTTCTTT. This codes for CASSYRTGNTEAFF.

V gene TRBV9 combines with J gene TRBJ1-1; TRBD1 might be the D (5 bases). Germline values: CDR1 SGDLS, CDR2 YYNGEE. The CDR3 loop spans 17 amino acids. V dropped 0 bases and J dropped 3 bases, with 18 bases sitting between them. In nucleotides, the CDR3 is TGTGCCAGCAGCGTAGCTCTGGGGGGGAGAGGGGACACTGAAGCTTTCTTT. This encodes CASSVALGGRGDTEAFF.

This clone was detected many times. The chain links TRBV4-3 to TRBJ1-3; unclear D gene. CDR3 size: 17 residues. CDR1 and CDR2 (germline): LGHNA, YSLEER. V gave up 0 bases and J gave up 4 bases, with 16 bases separating them. The DNA of the CDR3 is TGCGCCAGCAGCCAAGATCCAGTCGGCAGGCCGGGAAACACCATATATTTT. It codes for CASSQDPVGRPGNTIYF.

Note on this clone: The identical CDR3 is also encoded by other nucleotide sequences in the sample. CDR3 region: CASSVQNTDTQYF. In nucleotides, the CDR3 is TGTGCCAGCAGCGTACAGAACACAGATACGCAGTATTTT. V gene TRBV9 combines with J gene TRBJ2-3, with D unclear. The length of the CDR3 is 13 residues. Germline V gene data show CDR1 as SGDLS and CDR2 as YYNGEE. Trimming stripped 1 base from V and 2 bases from J, with 5 bases between.

This clone appeared once. The rearrangement uses TRBV19 and TRBJ2-1; D is perhaps TRBD2 (6 bases). Germline CDR1 is LNHDA and CDR2 is SQIVND (reference sequence). Trimming left V 4 bases short and J 7 bases short, with 11 bases between. There are 13 residues in the CDR3. CDR3 sequence reads: CASSTGVSNEQFF. The CDR3, as DNA: TGTGCCAGTAGTACGGGGGTATCGAATGAGCAGTTCTTC.

A single count supports this clone. The CDR3 loop reads CASSLVTSGRTASKNIQYF. CDR3 bases: TGTGCCAGCAGCTTGGTGACGTCGGGGCGGACAGCGAGCAAAAACATTCAGTACTTC. The J gene is TRBJ2-4, the V gene TRBV5-8; D possibly corresponds to TRBD1 (6 bases). The CDR3 is 19 residues long. V was pared by 0 bases and J by 3 bases, with 22 bases between. Germline loops: CDR1 SGHTS, CDR2 YDEGEE. Using reference TRBV5-8 and TRBJ2-4 for the parts outside the CDR3, the full variable domain is EAGVTQSPTHLIKTRGQQATLRCSPISGHTSVYWYQQALGLGLQFLLWYDEGEERNRGNFPPRFSGRQFPNYSSELNVNALELEDSALYLCASSLVTSGRTASKNIQYFGAGTRLSVL.

This chain joins TRBV21-1 and TRBJ2-7; the D segment call TRBD2 is taken from the table without a DNA check. TRBV21-1 is annotated as a pseudogene. The CDR3 sequence is 16 residues long. The CDR3, as DNA: TGTGCCAGCAGCAAATCGAAGGGAGTTCCCTCCTACGAGCAGTACTTC. Its translation is CASSKSKGVPSYEQYF.

The J gene is TRBJ2-1, the V gene TRBV4-3; 15 bases match TRBD2. The germline V gene has CDR1 LGHNA and CDR2 YSLEER. The CDR3 consists of 16 residues. Germline trimming cut 5 bases from V and 10 bases from J; bases unmatched to any gene: 9. Here the CDR3 reads CASSFRTSGGAGEQFF. CDR3 DNA sequence: TGCGCCAGCAGCTTCCGGACTAGCGGGGGGGCAGGCGAGCAGTTCTTC.

The chain joins TRBV7-8 to TRBJ2-7; the match to TRBD2 covers 7 bases. The CDR3 runs 16 residues. V lost 7 bases, J lost 6 bases, and 18 bases stayed unmatched. Germline V gene data show CDR1 as SGHVS and CDR2 as FQNEAQ. CDR3 in amino acids: CASTNLVGTTRREQYF. The CDR3 DNA is TGTGCCAGCACCAACCTGGTAGGGACTACCCGACGCGAGCAGTACTTC.

V usage is TRBV6-1 and J usage is TRBJ2-5, with a possible D match to TRBD2 (6 bases). CDR1 is MNHNS and CDR2 is SASEGT in the germline V gene. The V end lost 2 bases, the J end lost 3 bases, and 28 bases lay between the germline ends. The CDR3 extends over 20 amino acids. The CDR3 loop is CASSEYVYRTGERIKETQYF. CDR3 DNA sequence: TGTGCCAGCAGTGAATATGTGTATCGGACGGGGGAAAGGATAAAAGAGACCCAGTACTTC.

The J gene is TRBJ2-2, the V gene TRBV10-2; 9 bases match TRBD2. Losses at the gene ends were 7 bases for V and 4 bases for J; bases not matched to a gene: 4. The CDR3 totals 14 residues. Germline lookup yields CDR1 WSHSY and CDR2 SAAADI. The CDR3 loop is CASKRSGSTGELFF. Written as DNA, the CDR3 is TGCGCCAGCAAGCGTAGCGGGAGCACCGGGGAGCTGTTTTTT.

The chain employs TRBV4-2 and TRBJ2-1; TRBD2 matches at 12 bases. Germline loops: CDR1 LGHNA, CDR2 YNFKEQ. This CDR3 has 17 residues. V was pared by 2 bases and J by 5 bases, with 7 bases of the junction left unmatched. CDR3 amino acids: CASSQSGTSGSNNEQFF. CDR3 DNA: TGTGCCAGCAGCCAATCCGGGACTAGCGGGTCCAACAATGAGCAGTTCTTC.

This chain uses TRBV27 with TRBJ1-5; the D gene is possibly TRBD1 (5 bases). This CDR3 region has 17 residues. The ends were cut back, 6 bases at V and 4 bases at J, with 22 bases in the middle. Germline-derived CDR1 and CDR2 are MNHEY and SMNVEV (reference sequence). The CDR3 coding sequence is TGTGCCAGCAGGTCGACCCAGGGTCTCCGAGATAATCAGCCCCAGCATTTT. Translation: CASRSTQGLRDNQPQHF.

This chain links TRBV7-2 with TRBJ1-5; 10 nucleotides match TRBD1. CDR1 and CDR2 from the germline V gene are SGHTA and FQGNSA. J was trimmed by 4 bases and V by 5 bases; bases with no gene match: 5. This CDR3 has 15 residues. This chain's CDR3 is CASSRDRGLNQPQHF. Here the CDR3 DNA reads TGTGCCAGCAGCCGAGACAGGGGGCTAAATCAGCCCCAGCATTTT.

The chain has TRBV5-4 and TRBJ2-3; TRBD2 aligns across 10 bases. The CDR3 sequence is 17 residues long. In germline, CDR1 is SGHNT, CDR2 YYREEE (reference sequence). J lost 5 bases, V lost 5 bases, and 14 bases had no gene match. CDR3: CASSPRTSGLQGDTQYF. The CDR3 nucleotides read TGTGCCAGCAGTCCTCGGACTAGCGGACTACAGGGAGATACGCAGTATTTT.

This clone has a single count. CDR3: CASSELDFNSPLHF. The CDR3 nucleotides are TGTGCCAGCAGTGAACTAGACTTCAATTCACCCCTCCACTTT. The chain employs TRBV6-1 and TRBJ1-6; D ambiguous. Between the trimmed V and J ends, which lost 2 bases and 7 bases, there was a span of 9 bases. There are 14 residues in the CDR3. CDR1 is MNHNS, CDR2 SASEGT, per germline.

V gene TRBV7-9 combines with J gene TRBJ2-1; 7 bases are a match to TRBD2. The V gene's germline CDR1 is SEHNR and CDR2 FQNEAQ (reference sequence). V was clipped by 0 bases and J by 0 bases; unmatched bases: 2. CDR3 length equals 16 residues. CDR3 region: CASSLAWDYSYNEQFF. The CDR3 DNA follows: TGTGCCAGCAGCTTAGCGTGGGACTACTCCTACAATGAGCAGTTCTTC.

This chain uses TRBV12-5 with TRBJ2-5, with 10 positions matching TRBD1. Trimming removed 0 bases from V and 7 bases from J; junction bases left unmatched: 14. The CDR3 covers 18 residues. The germline V gene encodes CDR1 LGHNT and CDR2 FRNRAP. The CDR3 loop reads CASGLVNKDRGIEGTQYF. The CDR3 nucleotides are TGTGCTAGTGGTTTGGTAAACAAGGACAGGGGGATAGAAGGGACCCAGTACTTC. The variable domain in full, with the rest retrieved from reference TRBV12-5 and TRBJ2-5, is DARVTQTPRHKVTEMGQEVTMRCQPILGHNTVFWYRQTMMQGLELLAYFRNRAPLDDSGMPKDRFSAEMPDATLATLKIQPSEPRDSAVYFCASGLVNKDRGIEGTQYFGPGTRLLVL.

This chain links TRBV5-4 with TRBJ2-1; 7 bases match TRBD2. The CDR3 totals 15 residues. V shed 4 bases, J shed 7 bases, and the junction held 11 bases outside the gene matches. The germline gives CDR1 SGHNT, CDR2 YYREEE (reference sequence). CDR3 coding DNA: TGTGCCAGCAGCGTTCGGGACTACCCTATAAATGAGCAGTTCTTC. Translating it yields CASSVRDYPINEQFF.

This chain uses TRBV14 with TRBJ1-3; D gene uncertain. Germline-derived CDR1 and CDR2 are SGHDN and FVKESK. The CDR3 is 17 residues long. V shed 0 bases and J shed 11 bases, with 23 bases lying between them. The CDR3 DNA sequence: TGTGCCAGCAGCCAAGATCCCCGGGAGAGTAGCGCTAGCTCCATATATTTT. This translates into CASSQDPRESSASSIYF. The full variable domain, its missing parts supplied by reference TRBV14 and TRBJ1-3, is EAGVTQFPSHSVIEKGQTVTLRCDPISGHDNLYWYRRVMGKEIKFLLHFVKESKQDESGMPNNRFLAERTGGTYSTLKVQPAELEDSGVYFCASSQDPRESSASSIYFGEGSWLTVV.

The V call is TRBV4-1, the J call TRBJ2-7, with TRBD1 matching over 7 bases. The ends lost 2 bases at V and 3 bases at J; junction bases unmatched: 7. Germline assignment: CDR1 MGHRA and CDR2 YSYEKL. The CDR3 runs to 15 residues. In nucleotides, the CDR3 is TGCGCCAGCAGCCAATCCCCGGGACAGCTCTACGAGCAGTACTTC. It specifies CASSQSPGQLYEQYF.